The clone carrying this T cell receptor (beta chain) was picked up many times. Its antigen remains unknown. Trimming removed 3 bases at V and 2 bases at J, with 12 bases between. Per the germline V gene, CDR1 is ENHRY and CDR2 is SYGVKD. CDR3 length: 15 residues. The sample belongs to a study of T cells in Graves' hyperthyroidism and ophthalmopathy. Notes on the study in general: Blood samples included most of the expanded thyroid clonotypes exceeding 0.001. Model output signaled ophthalmopathy a median 6.5 months ahead of onset.

Amplified TCR beta CDR3 regions derived from RNA transcripts. The HTBI primer set served for first-round RT-PCR of the TCR CDR3. MiXCR, run by TCRdb on the multiplex PCR reads, gives a single entry per CDR3 protein. The repertoire holds about 100,000 distinct CDR3 sequences, 16% seen once, with 35% to 50% in the top ten. Not enrolled were patients with uncontrolled infection, other autoimmune disease, pregnancy or lactation. This sequence joins TRBV10-3 and TRBJ2-3; D is perhaps TRBD1 (5 bases). The clonotype was recovered from a woman in her forties or fifties with Graves' hyperthyroidism. The sequenced sample consisted of blood. The CDR3 region has the DNA TGTGCCATCAGTGACGCAGGGATGGTCACAGATACGCAGTATTTT. This translates into CAISDAGMVTDTQYF.